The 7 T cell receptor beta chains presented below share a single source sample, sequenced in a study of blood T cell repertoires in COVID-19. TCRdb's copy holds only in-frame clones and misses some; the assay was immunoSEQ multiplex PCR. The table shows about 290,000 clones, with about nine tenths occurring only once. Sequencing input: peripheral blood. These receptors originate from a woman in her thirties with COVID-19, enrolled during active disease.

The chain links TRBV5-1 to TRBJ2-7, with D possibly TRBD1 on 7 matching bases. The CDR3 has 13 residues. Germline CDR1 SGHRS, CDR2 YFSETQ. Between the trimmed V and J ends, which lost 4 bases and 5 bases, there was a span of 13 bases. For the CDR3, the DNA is TGCGCCAGCAGCCCCGCCAGGGGGGACGAGCAGTACTTC. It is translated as CASSPARGDEQYF.

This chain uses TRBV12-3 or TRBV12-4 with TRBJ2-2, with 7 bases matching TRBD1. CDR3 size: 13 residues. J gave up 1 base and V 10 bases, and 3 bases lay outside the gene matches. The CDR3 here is CAITGENTGELFF. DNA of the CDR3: TGTGCCATCACAGGGGAGAACACCGGGGAGCTGTTTTTT.

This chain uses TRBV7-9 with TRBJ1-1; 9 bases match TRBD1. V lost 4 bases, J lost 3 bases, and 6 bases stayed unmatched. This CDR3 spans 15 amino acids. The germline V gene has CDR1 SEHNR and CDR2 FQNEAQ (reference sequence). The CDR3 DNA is TGTGCCAGCAGCTCTCCGGGACAGGGCGACACTGAAGCTTTCTTT. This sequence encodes CASSSPGQGDTEAFF.

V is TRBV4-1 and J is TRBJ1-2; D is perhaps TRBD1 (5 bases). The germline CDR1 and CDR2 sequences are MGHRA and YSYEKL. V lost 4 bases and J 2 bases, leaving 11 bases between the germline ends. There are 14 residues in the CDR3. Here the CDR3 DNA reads TGCGCCAGCAGCCCGCTCCAGGGAAACTATGGCTACACCTTC. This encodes CASSPLQGNYGYTF.

The CDR3 nucleotides read TGCGCCAGCAGCTTGGGGGGGACTATGGATCCCTACGAGCAGTACTTC. The encoded protein is CASSLGGTMDPYEQYF. This chain links TRBV5-1 with TRBJ2-7; 7 bases line up with TRBD2. The germline V gene has CDR1 SGHRS and CDR2 YFSETQ. CDR3 length: 16 residues. J gave up 2 bases and V 0 bases, and 8 bases lay outside the gene matches.

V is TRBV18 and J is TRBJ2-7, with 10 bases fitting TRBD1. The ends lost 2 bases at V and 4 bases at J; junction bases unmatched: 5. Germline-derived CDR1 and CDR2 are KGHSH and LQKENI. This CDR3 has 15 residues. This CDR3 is CASSPSGQGFYEQYF. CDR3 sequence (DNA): TGTGCCAGCTCACCATCGGGACAGGGGTTTTACGAGCAGTACTTC.

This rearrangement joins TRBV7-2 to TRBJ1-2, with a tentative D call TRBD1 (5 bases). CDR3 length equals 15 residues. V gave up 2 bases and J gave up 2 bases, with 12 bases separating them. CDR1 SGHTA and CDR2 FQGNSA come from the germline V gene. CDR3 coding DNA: TGTGCCAGCAGCTTACACGGGGGGGGAAACTATGGCTACACCTTC. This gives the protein CASSLHGGGNYGYTF.